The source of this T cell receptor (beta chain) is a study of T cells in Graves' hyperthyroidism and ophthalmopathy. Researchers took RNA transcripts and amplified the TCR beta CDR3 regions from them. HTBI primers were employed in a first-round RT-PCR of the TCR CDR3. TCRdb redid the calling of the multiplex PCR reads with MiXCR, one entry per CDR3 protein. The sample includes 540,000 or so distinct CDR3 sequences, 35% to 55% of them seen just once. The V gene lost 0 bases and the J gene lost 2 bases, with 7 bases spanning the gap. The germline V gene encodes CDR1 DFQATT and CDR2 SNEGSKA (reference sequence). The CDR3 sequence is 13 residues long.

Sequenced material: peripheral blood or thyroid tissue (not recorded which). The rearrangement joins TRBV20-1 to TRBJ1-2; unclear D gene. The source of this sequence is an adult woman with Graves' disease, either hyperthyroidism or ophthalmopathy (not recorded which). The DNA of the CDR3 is TGCAGTGCTAGAGATCTAGAAAACTATGGCTACACCTTC. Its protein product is CSARDLENYGYTF.